The rows below give T cell receptor beta chains drawn from one sample of a study of blood T cells in healthy people across ages. TCRdb ran MiXCR on the 5' RACE reads and lists one entry per CDR3 protein. The sample lists 550,000 to 800,000 distinct CDR3 sequences; roughly 32% were seen once. The sequenced sample consisted of blood. These receptors came from a woman of 80 years or more in good health. Both conserved end residues are part of each CDR3. A D gene is named only where the DNA matches it firmly. Not all rows give a size; the values are once, few, many and, for expanded clones, a class.

J gene | D gene | V gene | CDR3 length | clone size | CDR3 DNA | CDR3 protein
TRBJ2-5 | NA | TRBV20-1 | 16 | NA | TGCAGTGCTAGAGATATCGGTAGCGGAAAATTAGGGACCCAGTACTTC | CSARDIGSGKLGTQYF
TRBJ2-5 | NA | TRBV7-2 | 17 | NA | TGTGCCAGCAGCTTTCCCCCTACGCGGAGTGAACAAGAGACCCAGTACTTC | CASSFPPTRSEQETQYF
TRBJ2-6 | NA | TRBV7-9 | 19 | many | TGTGCCAGCAGCTCTGGAGGAGGATTTTCTATCTCTGGGGCCAACGTCCTGACTTTC | CASSSGGGFSISGANVLTF
TRBJ2-6 | TRBD1 | TRBV4-3 | 16 | many | TGCGCCAGCAGCCAAGAAGAGGGGGCGGGGGCCAACGTCCTGACTTTC | CASSQEEGAGANVLTF
TRBJ2-2 | NA | TRBV28 | 17 | few | TGTGCCAGCAGTTTCGGGGGGCCGCGGGGGAACACCGGGGAGCTGTTTTTT | CASSFGGPRGNTGELFF
TRBJ2-7 | TRBD1 | TRBV7-2 | 14 | once | TGTGCCAACAGCCAACAGGGGCCGCTTCCCGAGCAGTACTTC | CANSQQGPLPEQYF
TRBJ1-2 | NA | TRBV4-2 | 14 | NA | TGTGCCAGCAGCCAAGATAGACCCGGGGATGGCTACACCTTC | CASSQDRPGDGYTF
TRBJ2-3 | NA | TRBV5-5 | 14 | many | TGTGCCAGCAGCCAATACTCGGGCACAGATACGCAGTATTTT | CASSQYSGTDTQYF
TRBJ2-3 | NA | TRBV2 | 15 | many | TGTGCCAGCAGTGAAGGCGTCTCCCGCACAAATACGCAGTATTTT | CASSEGVSRTNTQYF
TRBJ2-3 | NA | TRBV20-1 | 16 | NA | TGCAGTGCTAGATGGGTTAGCGGAGGTACCACAGATACGCAGTATTTT | CSARWVSGGTTDTQYF
TRBJ2-7 | NA | TRBV20-1 | 14 | NA | TGCAGTGCTAGCTCCGGGGAGACCTCCTACGAGCAGTACTTC | CSASSGETSYEQYF
TRBJ2-5 | NA | TRBV7-2 | 15 | many | TGTGCCAGCAGCACCGAGGCCAGGGCCCAGGAGACCCAGTACTTC | CASSTEARAQETQYF
TRBJ1-3 | NA | TRBV25-1 | 15 | NA | TGTGCCAGCAGTGCTATCCAAAACTCTGGAAACACCATATATTTT | CASSAIQNSGNTIYF
TRBJ2-3 | NA | TRBV20-1 | 14 | many | TGCAGTGCTCCCCTAGGGGGTAGGACAGATACGCAGTATTTT | CSAPLGGRTDTQYF
TRBJ2-5 | NA | TRBV7-9 | 15 | many | TGTGCCAGCAGCTTAGCGGGGACCGAACTGGAGACCCAGTACTTC | CASSLAGTELETQYF
TRBJ1-6 | TRBD1 | TRBV5-1 | 14 | NA | TGCGCCAGCAGCATGGACAGGGAATATTCACCCCTCCACTTT | CASSMDREYSPLHF
TRBJ2-5 | TRBD1 | TRBV6-1 | 21 | NA | TGTGCCAGCAGTAAAATAGGGGCCGGACTAAGACAGGGGGGGGAGCAAGAGACCCAGTACTTC | CASSKIGAGLRQGGEQETQYF
TRBJ1-1 | NA | TRBV30 | 13 | NA | TGTGCCTGGAGTGTACCTGGACCCACGGCAGCTTTCTTT | CAWSVPGPTAAFF
TRBJ1-5 | NA | TRBV6-1 | 15 | NA | TGTGCCGGCAGTGTGACGGAGACCTTCAATCAGCCCCAGCATTTT | CAGSVTETFNQPQHF
TRBJ2-2 | NA | TRBV6-6 | 16 | NA | TGTGCCAGCAGTTACTGGGCGCCGAGTGCGGCCGGGGAGCTGTTTTTT | CASSYWAPSAAGELFF
TRBJ2-1 | NA | TRBV9 | 15 | NA | TGTGCCAGCAGCATTTCCGGGTTGGGGGTAGAGACCCAGTTCTTC | CASSISGLGVETQFF
TRBJ2-7 | NA | TRBV20-1 | 13 | many | TGCAGTGCTAGAGACCCCCAGGCCTACGAGCAGTACTTC | CSARDPQAYEQYF
TRBJ2-3 | TRBD1 | TRBV3-1 | 15 | NA | TGTGCCAGCAGCGACTGGGACAGGGCCACAGACACGCAGTATTTT | CASSDWDRATDTQYF
TRBJ1-1 | NA | TRBV6-2/TRBV6-3 | 17 | NA | TGTGCCAGCAGTTACTCGACCCGGAGGATTTCGAACACTGAAGCTTTCTTT | CASSYSTRRISNTEAFF
TRBJ2-7 | TRBD1 | TRBV5-1 | 16 | many | TGCGCCAGCAGCAACGGGGACAGGGTCCTTTCCTACGAGCAGTACTTC | CASSNGDRVLSYEQYF
TRBJ2-5 | NA | TRBV2 | 14 | NA | TGTGCCAGCAGTCGGGACTTCATGCAAGAGACCCAGTACTTC | CASSRDFMQETQYF
TRBJ2-6 | NA | TRBV5-1 | 15 | many | TGCGCCAGCAGCTTCCGACCCTCTGGGGCCAACGTCCTGACTTTC | CASSFRPSGANVLTF
TRBJ1-2 | NA | TRBV7-9 | 14 | many | TGTGCCAGCAGCTTAGAAACGGGGGGTCATGGCTACACCTTC | CASSLETGGHGYTF
TRBJ1-4 | TRBD1 | TRBV6-5 | 14 | NA | TGTTCCAGCAGTCCCGGACAGGGGGGTGAAAAACTGTTTTTT | CSSSPGQGGEKLFF
TRBJ2-3 | NA | TRBV12-3/TRBV12-4 | 15 | NA | TGTGCCAGCAGGCCGGCGGGACGAAGAGCAGATACGCAGTATTTT | CASRPAGRRADTQYF
TRBJ1-1 | NA | TRBV6-2/TRBV6-3 | 17 | few | TGTGCCAGCAGCCGACCCTCCCTCGGGGGGGTGGGGACTGAAGCTTTCTTT | CASSRPSLGGVGTEAFF
TRBJ2-5 | NA | TRBV20-1 | 11 | NA | TGCAGTGCTAGATGTATAGCGGAGCAGTACTTC | CSARCIAEQYF
TRBJ2-7 | NA | TRBV14 | 16 | NA | TGTGCCAGCAGCCAAGAAAGACTCACTAGTTCTCGCGAGCAGTACTTC | CASSQERLTSSREQYF
TRBJ2-3 | NA | TRBV7-2 | 16 | NA | TGTGCCAGCAGCCCTGGGGGGAGGGGGGGCACGGATACGCAGTATTTT | CASSPGGRGGTDTQYF
TRBJ2-5 | NA | TRBV20-1 | 13 | many | TGCAGTGCCAGCGAGATCACAGGGGAGACCCAGTACTTC | CSASEITGETQYF
TRBJ1-5 | NA | TRBV20-1 | 14 | NA | TGCAGTGCTAGGGAGATTAGGAGGGAACAGCCCCAGCATTTT | CSAREIRREQPQHF
TRBJ2-3 | NA | TRBV5-1 | 16 | NA | TGCGCCAGCAGCTTGTTTAGCGGCATTCCCACAGATACGCAGTATTTT | CASSLFSGIPTDTQYF
TRBJ1-1 | TRBD1 | TRBV29-1 | 13 | few | TGCAGCGGCCGGACAGGGGGTGGCACTGAAGCTTTCTTT | CSGRTGGGTEAFF
TRBJ2-2 | TRBD1 | TRBV29-1 | 13 | few | TGCAGCGGACAGGGGGCGAACACCGGGGAGCTGTTTTTT | CSGQGANTGELFF
TRBJ2-3 | NA | TRBV7-2 | 14 | NA | TGTGCCAGCAGCTTAGCGGTAGGCACAGATACGCAGTATTTT | CASSLAVGTDTQYF
TRBJ1-6 | NA | TRBV12-3/TRBV12-4 | 13 | many | TGTGCCAGCAGTTTGAGTTTCGATTCACCCCTCCACTTT | CASSLSFDSPLHF
TRBJ1-2 | NA | TRBV29-1 | 11 | many | TGCAGCTCCAGAGGGCCCTATGGCTACACCTTC | CSSRGPYGYTF
TRBJ2-7 | NA | TRBV7-2 | 16 | NA | TGTGCCAGTAACTTAAACTTTGCCACAGGGTCGGTCGAGCAGTACTTC | CASNLNFATGSVEQYF
TRBJ2-7 | NA | TRBV4-2 | 16 | NA | TGTGCCAGCAGCTCGCTGAGAATAGGGCCGGTATACGAGCAGTACTTC | CASSSLRIGPVYEQYF
TRBJ2-3 | NA | TRBV12-3/TRBV12-4 | 15 | NA | TGTGCCAGCAGTACCCGTAGAGGGGGGGCAGATACGCAGTATTTT | CASSTRRGGADTQYF
TRBJ2-5 | TRBD1 | TRBV11-3 | 16 | few | TGTGCCAGCAGCTTAGGGCAGGGGGCCCATCAAGAGACCCAGTACTTC | CASSLGQGAHQETQYF
TRBJ2-6 | NA | TRBV19 | 15 | NA | TGTGCCAGTAAAAAGGACAATGCCGGGGCCAACGTCCTGACTTTC | CASKKDNAGANVLTF
TRBJ2-7 | NA | TRBV20-1 | 14 | many | TGCAGTGCTACTGACAGGACCTACTCCTACGAGCAGTACTTC | CSATDRTYSYEQYF
TRBJ2-5 | NA | TRBV2 | 13 | many | TGTGCCAGCAGCTGGCAAGCCCCGGAGACCCAGTACTTC | CASSWQAPETQYF
TRBJ1-2 | TRBD1 | TRBV9 | 15 | many | TGTGCCAGCAGCCTTTGGGACAGGGGATTGGAGGGCTACACCTTC | CASSLWDRGLEGYTF
TRBJ2-1 | NA | TRBV5-1 | 13 | NA | TGCGCCAGCGGCCGGGACGGTAACAATGAGCAGTTCTTC | CASGRDGNNEQFF
TRBJ2-3 | NA | TRBV12-3/TRBV12-4 | 15 | NA | TGTGCCAGCAGCGCCTCCGGGGCGAGCGGAGATACGCAGTATTTT | CASSASGASGDTQYF
TRBJ2-7 | NA | TRBV9 | 15 | many | TGTGCCAGCAGCGTAGCTGGGGACCCCCGGTACGAGCAGTACTTC | CASSVAGDPRYEQYF
TRBJ2-5 | NA | TRBV5-1 | 15 | many | TGCGCCAGCAGCTCCCAGGAAGGGGCATGGGAGACCCAGTACTTC | CASSSQEGAWETQYF